This T cell receptor (beta chain) was sequenced for a study of CD4+ T cells in melanoma (dated by TCRdb to the early 2020s). Background for the entire study: Neoantigen-specific CD4+ T cells in human melanoma were what the study investigated.

What the work shows at the level of the full study, not this receptor alone: Neoantigen-specific CD4+ T cells in melanoma were reported to have a range of differentiation states. Neoantigen-specific CD4+ T cells were reported to be correlated with the function of CD8+ T cells, macrophages and B cells.

From the cysteine through the phenylalanine, the CDR3 covers 15 amino acids. The kept DNA is CDR3 alone, 45 bases in frame from the first base. Looking up the germline V gene yields CDR1 LGHNA and CDR2 YSLEER. After removal of 4 bases from V and 3 bases from J, the junction retains 6 bases not matched to a gene. Library preparation employed the immunoSEQ multiplex PCR assay. In its TCRdb copy, this immuneACCESS table keeps in-frame sequences only and misses some clones. Where compared with another copy, unresolved V genes explain less than half of these, and the others have no known cause. The sample table contains around 100,000 clones; only one count was recorded for approximately 90% of them. Less than 4% of the sample belongs to the ten largest clones. Comments on this clone: Its specific antigen is unknown. No qualities accompany the bases; no much larger clone lies one base away.

Patients with melanoma were used as donors. This chain is built from TRBV4-3 and TRBJ2-1; 7 bases in the middle match TRBD2. The sample taken for sequencing was peripheral blood. The clonotype comes from a human donor with melanoma. The nucleotide sequence is given as TGCGCCAGCAGCCCCCGGGGAGGGGTCTACAATGAGCAGTTCTTC. Its protein reads: CASSPRGGVYNEQFF.